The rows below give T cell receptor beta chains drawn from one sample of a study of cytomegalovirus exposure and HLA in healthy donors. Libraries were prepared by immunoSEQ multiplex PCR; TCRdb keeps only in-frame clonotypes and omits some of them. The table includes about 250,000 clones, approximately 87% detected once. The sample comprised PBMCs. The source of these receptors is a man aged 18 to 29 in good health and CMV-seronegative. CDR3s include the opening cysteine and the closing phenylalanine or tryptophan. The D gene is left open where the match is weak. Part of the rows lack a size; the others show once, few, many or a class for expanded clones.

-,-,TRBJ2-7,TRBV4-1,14,TGCGCCAGCAGCCAAGGGGAGGGGGACTACGAGCAGTACTTC,CASSQGEGDYEQYF
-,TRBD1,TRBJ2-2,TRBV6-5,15,TGTGCCAGCACGCCGGGACAGAGTTACACCGGGGAGCTGTTTTTT,CASTPGQSYTGELFF
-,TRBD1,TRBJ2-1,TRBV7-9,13,TGTGCCAGCAGCTTCTCTGCGGGACAGGGGCAGTTCTTC,CASSFSAGQGQFF
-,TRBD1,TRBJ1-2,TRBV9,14,TGTGCCAGCAGCCAGACCGGGACAGGGGATGGCTACACCTTC,CASSQTGTGDGYTF
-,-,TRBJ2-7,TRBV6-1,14,TGTGCCAGCAAGGACCGGGAGCGCTCCTACGAGCAGTACTTC,CASKDRERSYEQYF
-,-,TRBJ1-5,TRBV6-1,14,TGTGCCAGCAGTGAATTGGATTCGGGGCAGCCCCAGCATTTT,CASSELDSGQPQHF
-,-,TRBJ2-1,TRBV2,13,TGTGCCAGCAGTGCGCGGGGATACAATGAGCAGTTCTTC,CASSARGYNEQFF
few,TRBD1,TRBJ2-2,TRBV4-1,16,TGCGCCAGCAGCCAAGCCGGGACAGGGTTCACCGGGGAGCTGTTTTTT,CASSQAGTGFTGELFF
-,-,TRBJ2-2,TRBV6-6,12,TGTGCCAGCAGTTACTCCGGGGGGGAGCTGTTTTTT,CASSYSGGELFF
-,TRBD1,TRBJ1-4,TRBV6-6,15,TGTGCCAGCAGTTTTGGACAGGGTTTAAACGAAAAACTGTTTTTT,CASSFGQGLNEKLFF
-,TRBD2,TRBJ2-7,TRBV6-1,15,TGTGCCAGCAGTCAGGGACTAGCGGCCCTGGGTGGGCAGTACTTC,CASSQGLAALGGQYF
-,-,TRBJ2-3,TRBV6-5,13,TGTGCCAGCAGTTACAGGGGGACAGATACGCAGTATTTT,CASSYRGTDTQYF
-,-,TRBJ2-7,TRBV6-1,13,TGTGCCAGCACAAACACGTCGCCCTACGAGCAGTACTTC,CASTNTSPYEQYF
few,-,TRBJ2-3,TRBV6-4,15,TGTGCCAGCAGTGACGGGACTGGGACCACAGATACGCAGTATTTT,CASSDGTGTTDTQYF
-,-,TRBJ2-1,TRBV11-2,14,TGTGCCAGCAGCCCCTGGGCCGCCGCTCATGAGCAGTTCTTC,CASSPWAAAHEQFF
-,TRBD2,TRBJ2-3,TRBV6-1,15,TGTGCCAGCAGTTGGGAGCGGGGACGCACAGATACGCAGTATTTT,CASSWERGRTDTQYF
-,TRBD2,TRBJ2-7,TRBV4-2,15,TGTGCCAGCAGCCAATCCGGGACTAGCGGCTACGAGCAGTACTTC,CASSQSGTSGYEQYF
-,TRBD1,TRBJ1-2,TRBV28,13,TGTGCCAGTCTCCGGGACAGATACTATGGCTACACCTTC,CASLRDRYYGYTF
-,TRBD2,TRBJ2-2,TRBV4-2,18,TGTGCCAGCAGCCCATTTTGGCTAGCGGGAGGGAACACCGGGGAGCTGTTTTTT,CASSPFWLAGGNTGELFF
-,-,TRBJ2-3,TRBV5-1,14,TGCGCCACACGGTATGCAGCGTACGAAGATACGCAGTATTTT,CATRYAAYEDTQYF
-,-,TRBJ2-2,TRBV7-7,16,TGTGCCAGCAGCTTCTCCGTCAGGTCGGACACCGGGGAGCTGTTTTTT,CASSFSVRSDTGELFF
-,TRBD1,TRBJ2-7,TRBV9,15,TGTGCCAGCAGCTCTACCGGGACAGGGGGCTACGAGCAGTACTTC,CASSSTGTGGYEQYF
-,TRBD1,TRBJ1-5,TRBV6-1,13,TGTGCCAGCAGTGTAGGACAGGATCAGCCCCAGCATTTT,CASSVGQDQPQHF
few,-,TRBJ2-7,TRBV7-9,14,TGTGCCAGCAGCCCCGTGATAGTCTCCTACGAGCAGTACTTC,CASSPVIVSYEQYF
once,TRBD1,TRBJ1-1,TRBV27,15,TGTGCCAGCAGTTTAATGAGGACAGGGAGCGCTGAAGCTTTCTTT,CASSLMRTGSAEAFF
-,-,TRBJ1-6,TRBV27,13,TGTGCCAGCCGAACGTCAGGGAGGTCACCCCTCCACTTT,CASRTSGRSPLHF
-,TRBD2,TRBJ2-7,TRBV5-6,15,TGTGCCAGCAGCTCATTACTAGCGGACCACTACGAGCAGTACTTC,CASSSLLADHYEQYF
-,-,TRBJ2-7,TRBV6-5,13,TGTGCCAGCAGTTCGCCCCCCGGAGGCGAGCAGTACTTC,CASSSPPGGEQYF
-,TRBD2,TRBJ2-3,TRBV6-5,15,TGTGCCAGCAGTTACATAGCGGGAACCACAGATACGCAGTATTTT,CASSYIAGTTDTQYF
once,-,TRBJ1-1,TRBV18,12,TGTGCCAGCTCCTCAGGGAACACTGAAGCTTTCTTT,CASSSGNTEAFF
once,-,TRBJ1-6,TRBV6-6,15,TGTGCCAGCAAAAGAAAGACTGGTTTAGCTTCACCCCTCCACTTT,CASKRKTGLASPLHF
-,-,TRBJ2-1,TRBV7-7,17,TGTGCCAGCAGCTTATTCCCCACGACAGGACCCTACAATGAGCAGTTCTTC,CASSLFPTTGPYNEQFF
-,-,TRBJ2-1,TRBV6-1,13,TGTGCCAGCGGGGCTAGCGTAAACAATGAGCAGTTCTTC,CASGASVNNEQFF
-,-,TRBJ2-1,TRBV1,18,TGCACCAGCAGCACCTCCGGGACTAGCGGGGGGACTTACAATGAGCAGTTCTTC,CTSSTSGTSGGTYNEQFF
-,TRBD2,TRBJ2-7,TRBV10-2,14,TGCGCCAGCATCGGACTAGCGGGTACCTACGAGCAGTACTTC,CASIGLAGTYEQYF
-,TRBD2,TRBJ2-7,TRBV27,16,TGTGCCAGCAGTTTCTATCCCGGGACTACCGTCTACGAGCAGTACTTC,CASSFYPGTTVYEQYF
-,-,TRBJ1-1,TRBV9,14,TGTGCCAGCAGCCCCCCAGGCAGGCGTGCTGAAGCTTTCTTT,CASSPPGRRAEAFF
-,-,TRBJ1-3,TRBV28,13,TGTGCCAGCAGTTTTGGCCGTGGAAACACCATATATTTT,CASSFGRGNTIYF
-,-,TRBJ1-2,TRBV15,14,TGTGCCACCAGCAGAGAAAGGAGCAACTATGGCTACACCTTC,CATSRERSNYGYTF
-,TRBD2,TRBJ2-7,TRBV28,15,TGTGCCACCCGACAGAGCGGGGCCCGCGGGGGCGAGCAGTACTTC,CATRQSGARGGEQYF
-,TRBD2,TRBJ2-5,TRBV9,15,TGTGCCAGCAGCGTAGGAGCGGGAGGTTCAGAGACCCAGTACTTC,CASSVGAGGSETQYF
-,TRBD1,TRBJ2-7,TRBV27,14,TGTGCCAGCAGTCCGGGGACAGGGGAATCCGAGCAGTACTTC,CASSPGTGESEQYF